These 3 T cell receptor beta chains were all obtained from the same sample, sequenced in a study of PD-L1 blockade in urothelial cancer. Sequencing used immunoSEQ multiplex PCR; TCRdb keeps in-frame clones, though not all of them. The sample gives about 52,000 clones, 84% of which show up once; about 1.2% is in the top ten. Time point reported: pretreatment peripheral blood. The sample was PBMCs, taken around atezolizumab (anti-PD-L1) treatment. The receptors were sampled from a man aged 50 to 59 with urothelial cancer.

This clone came up once. The J gene is TRBJ2-2, the V gene TRBV28; 7 bases fit TRBD1. V trimming: 5 bases; J trimming: 4 bases; junction bases outside the gene matches: 7. CDR1 and CDR2 (germline): MDHEN, SYDVKM. The CDR3 has 15 residues. The CDR3 DNA follows: TGTGCCAGCAGTCCGACAGGGCGCTTCACCGGGGAGCTGTTTTTT. Residues: CASSPTGRFTGELFF.

The chain joins TRBV5-1 to TRBJ2-7, with D possibly matching TRBD1 (5 bases). The CDR3 covers 15 residues. The V end was cut by 1 base, the J end by 6 bases, with 17 bases between. The germline V gene has CDR1 SGHRS and CDR2 YFSETQ. CDR3 nucleotides: TGCGCCAGCAGCTTGACCCAGGACAAAAGAGCCGAGCAGTACTTC. This codes for CASSLTQDKRAEQYF.

This clone was seen just once. The chain uses TRBV14 and TRBJ2-7, with TRBD1 identical over 8 bases. The germline V gene encodes CDR1 SGHDN and CDR2 FVKESK. The CDR3 has 16 residues. The V and J ends lost 3 bases and 3 bases, in that order; junction bases with no gene match: 10. CDR3 region: CASSQGTGTISYEQYF. In DNA form, the CDR3 reads TGTGCCAGCAGCCAGGGGACAGGCACGATCAGCTACGAGCAGTACTTC.